The clone carrying this T cell receptor beta chain was seen at least ten times. This specimen belongs to a study of human T cells and chemical hapten exposure. From the RACE reads, TCRdb called clonotypes with MiXCR, one entry per CDR3 protein. The table includes some 81,000 distinct CDR3 sequences, around 9.3% detected once. Germline CDR1 and CDR2: SGHTA and FQGNSA. The CDR3 length is 12 residues. V dropped 8 bases and J dropped 8 bases, with 14 bases sitting between them. Specified time point: healthy volunteer bleed at 6 weeks. Unseparated into fractions, whole blood served as the source from which total RNA was extracted.

The specimen was whole blood. The chain recombines TRBV7-2 with TRBJ2-3; D is uncertain. This clonotype originated in a female donor in good health. Some clones in this sample may be carry-over from other donors' samples. The CDR3 sequence is CASSTSLTTQYF. The CDR3 bases are TGTGCCAGCTCGACGTCATTAACTACGCAGTATTTT.